This TCR beta chain was obtained from a study of tumor and adjacent non-tumor tissue in lung cancer. Across the study: Stage I to III disease affected approximately 11 men and a handful of women aged about 31 to 80. Samples averaged around 4 million productive TCRbeta reads each.

A note on this clonotype: Germline and junction disagree at one end, which may indicate a read error.

The germline V gene has CDR1 MNHEY and CDR2 SVGAGI. CDR3 length equals 19 residues. This sample's RNA came from whole unsorted tissue. A modified ARM-PCR protocol with three rounds of nested PCR amplified TCRbeta. Using its own MiXCR run on the multiplex PCR reads, TCRdb lists one record per CDR3 protein. The repertoire consists of some 90,000 distinct CDR3 sequences, with around 57% occurring once and the leading ten covering over 12%. The V and J genes are TRBV6-5 and TRBJ1-5; D is undetermined. This sequence originates from a man between 65 and 85 years old with non-small cell lung cancer. The sequenced sample was lung tumor tissue. DNA of the CDR3: TGTACCAGCACAAAAAGGCCGCCCGGGCAGACTTGTAGCAATCAGCCCCAGCATTTT. It yields the protein CTSTKRPPGQTCSNQPQHF.